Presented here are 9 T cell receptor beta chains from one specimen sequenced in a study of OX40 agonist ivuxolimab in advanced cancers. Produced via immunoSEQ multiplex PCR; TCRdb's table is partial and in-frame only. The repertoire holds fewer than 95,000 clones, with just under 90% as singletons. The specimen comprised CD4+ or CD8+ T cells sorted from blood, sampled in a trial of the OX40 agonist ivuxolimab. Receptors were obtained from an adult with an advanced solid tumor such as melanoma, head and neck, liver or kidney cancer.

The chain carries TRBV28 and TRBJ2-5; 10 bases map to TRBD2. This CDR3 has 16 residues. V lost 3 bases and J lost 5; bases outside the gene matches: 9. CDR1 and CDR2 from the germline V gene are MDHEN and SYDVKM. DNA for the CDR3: TGTGCCAGCAGTTTTGGGCTAGCGGGAGCGGGTGAGACCCAGTACTTC. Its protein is CASSFGLAGAGETQYF. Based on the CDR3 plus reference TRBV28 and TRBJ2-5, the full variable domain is DVKVTQSSRYLVKRTGEKVFLECVQDMDHENMFWYRQDPGLGLRLIYFSYDVKMKEKGDIPEGYSVSREKKERFSLILESASTNQTSMYLCASSFGLAGAGETQYFGPGTRLLVL.

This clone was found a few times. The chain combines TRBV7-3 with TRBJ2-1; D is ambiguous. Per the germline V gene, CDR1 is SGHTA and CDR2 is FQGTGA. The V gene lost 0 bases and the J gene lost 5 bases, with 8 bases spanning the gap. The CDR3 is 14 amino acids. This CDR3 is CASSLTPGNNEQFF. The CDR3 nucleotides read TGTGCCAGCAGCTTAACACCCGGAAACAATGAGCAGTTCTTC.

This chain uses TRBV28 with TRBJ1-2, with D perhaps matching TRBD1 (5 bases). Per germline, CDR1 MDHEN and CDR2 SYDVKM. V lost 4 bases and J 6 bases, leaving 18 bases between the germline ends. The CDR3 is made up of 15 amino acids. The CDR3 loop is CASSSPGDGAHGYTF. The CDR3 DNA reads TGTGCCAGCAGTTCCCCTGGGGACGGGGCCCATGGCTACACCTTC.

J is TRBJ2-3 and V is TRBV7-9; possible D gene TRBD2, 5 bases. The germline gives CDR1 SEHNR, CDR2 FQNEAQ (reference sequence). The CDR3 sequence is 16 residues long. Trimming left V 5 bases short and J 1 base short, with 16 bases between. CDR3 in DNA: TGTGCCAGCAGCCCTAGAGGGAACCTGGGCACAGATACGCAGTATTTT. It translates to CASSPRGNLGTDTQYF.

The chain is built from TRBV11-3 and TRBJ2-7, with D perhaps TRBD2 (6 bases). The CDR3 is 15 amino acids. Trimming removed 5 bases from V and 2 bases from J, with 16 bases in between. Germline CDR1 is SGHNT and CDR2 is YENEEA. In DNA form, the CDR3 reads TGTGCCAGCAGCCGTAGGGAGGTCGTGCCCTACGAGCAGTACTTC. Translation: CASSRREVVPYEQYF.

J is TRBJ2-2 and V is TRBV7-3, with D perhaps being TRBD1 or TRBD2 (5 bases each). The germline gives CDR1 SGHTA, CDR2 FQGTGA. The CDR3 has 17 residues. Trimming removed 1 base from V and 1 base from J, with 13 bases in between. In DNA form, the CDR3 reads TGTGCCAGCAGCTTAAGGGGAACTGGGGGGAACACCGGGGAGCTGTTTTTT. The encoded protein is CASSLRGTGGNTGELFF.

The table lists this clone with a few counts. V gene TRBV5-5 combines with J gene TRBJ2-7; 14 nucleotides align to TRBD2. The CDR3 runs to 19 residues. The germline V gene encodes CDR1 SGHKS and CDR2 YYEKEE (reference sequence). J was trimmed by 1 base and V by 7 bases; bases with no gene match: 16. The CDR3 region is CASLSGKRTSGRWSYEQYF. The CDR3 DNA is TGTGCCAGCCTTTCGGGCAAAAGGACTAGCGGGAGGTGGTCCTACGAGCAGTACTTC. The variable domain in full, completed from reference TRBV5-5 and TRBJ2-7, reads DAGVTQSPTHLIKTRGQQVTLRCSPISGHKSVSWYQQVLGQGPQFIFQYYEKEERGRGNFPDRFSARQFPNYSSELNVNALLLGDSALYLCASLSGKRTSGRWSYEQYFGPGTRLTVT.

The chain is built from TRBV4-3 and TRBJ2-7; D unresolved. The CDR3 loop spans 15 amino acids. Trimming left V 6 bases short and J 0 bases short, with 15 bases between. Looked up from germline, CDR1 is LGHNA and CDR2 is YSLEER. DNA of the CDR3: TGCGCCAGCAGTCTAGAGTCTGCTAACTCCTACGAGCAGTACTTC. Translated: CASSLESANSYEQYF.

The CDR3 DNA reads as TGTGCCAGTAGTATAGCTGCTCGGGAGGGGAAGAGCACAGATACGCAGTATTTT. It translates to CASSIAAREGKSTDTQYF. The gene calls are TRBV19 and TRBJ2-3, with TRBD2 identical over 8 bases. Germline V lookup: CDR1 LNHDA, CDR2 SQIVND (reference sequence). The length of the CDR3 is 18 residues. V was pared by 1 base and J by 0 bases, with 9 bases of the junction left unmatched.